This paragraph covers one T cell receptor beta chain sequence. In germline, CDR1 is MGHRA, CDR2 YSYEKL. V lost 1 base to trimming and J lost 0 bases, with 13 bases between them. This CDR3 has 17 residues. Per the study methods: By means of reference gene primer amplification, nucleated cell counts were estimated. The assay was immunoSEQ multiplex PCR, and TCRdb's table has in-frame clones only and misses some. V and J calls and clone size are those listed in that table; D and trimming were worked out from the DNA. The repertoire has 310,000 or so clones, around 87% of them found once; the top ten carry about 1.2%. This sample is drawn from a study of blood T cell repertoires in COVID-19. Study details: T cells, B-cell-depleted T cells, or PBMCs provided the cDNA or gDNA that served as material.

The rearrangement links TRBV4-1 to TRBJ1-3, with TRBD1 as a possible D gene (5 bases). The sample was peripheral blood. This receptor was identified in a man aged 65 to 79 with acute or convalescent COVID-19. In nucleotides, the CDR3 is TGCGCCAGCAGCCAAGGGGCCCTAAGGGGCTCTGGAAACACCATATATTTT. It is translated as CASSQGALRGSGNTIYF.